The 4 T cell receptor beta chains reported below all come from one sample, sequenced in a study of cytomegalovirus exposure and HLA in healthy donors. 13 Jbeta primers and 60 Vbeta primers were used for the PCR. TCRdb's copy holds only in-frame clones and misses some; the assay was immunoSEQ multiplex PCR. The sample records about 200,000 clones, 73% being singletons. Sequencing was carried out using PBMCs. The receptor source for this set is a woman aged 25 to 39 in good health and CMV-seronegative.

CDR3 DNA sequence: TGTGCCAGCAGCCAGGGGGACAACACTGAAGCTTTCTTT. Amino acid sequence: CASSQGDNTEAFF. This chain joins TRBV7-6 and TRBJ1-1; 7 nucleotides match TRBD1. The germline V gene encodes CDR1 SGHVS and CDR2 FNYEAQ. V shed 5 bases, J shed 2 bases, and the junction held 2 bases outside the gene matches. CDR3 length: 13 residues.

The chain couples TRBV5-1 to TRBJ2-5, with 13 bases lining up with TRBD2. The assigned J gene may be wrong: the sequence end matches TRBJ2-7 better. This CDR3 contains 16 residues. Per germline, CDR1 SGHRS and CDR2 YFSETQ. The CDR3 sequence: CASSPRLAGGIYEQYF. CDR3 bases: TGCGCCAGCAGCCCGAGACTAGCGGGGGGCATTTACGAGCAGTACTTC.

The chain uses TRBV5-1 and TRBJ2-3; D perhaps matches TRBD1 (5 bases). The germline V gene encodes CDR1 SGHRS and CDR2 YFSETQ. Between the trimmed V and J ends, which lost 0 bases and 4 bases, there was a span of 15 bases. The CDR3 extends over 16 amino acids. The DNA for the CDR3 is TGCGCCAGCAGCTTGGTGGTCAGGGTCGGTCCAGATACGCAGTATTTT. It is translated as CASSLVVRVGPDTQYF.

This clone was counted once. The CDR3 here is CASSPRGDAEKLFF. In nucleotides, the CDR3 is TGTGCCAGCAGCCCCCGGGGGGACGCTGAAAAACTGTTTTTT. The chain combines TRBV9 with TRBJ1-4, with a weak D call TRBD1 (5 bases). Looked up from germline, CDR1 is SGDLS and CDR2 is YYNGEE. The V end was cut by 4 bases, the J end by 7 bases, with 14 bases between. This CDR3 has 14 amino acids.